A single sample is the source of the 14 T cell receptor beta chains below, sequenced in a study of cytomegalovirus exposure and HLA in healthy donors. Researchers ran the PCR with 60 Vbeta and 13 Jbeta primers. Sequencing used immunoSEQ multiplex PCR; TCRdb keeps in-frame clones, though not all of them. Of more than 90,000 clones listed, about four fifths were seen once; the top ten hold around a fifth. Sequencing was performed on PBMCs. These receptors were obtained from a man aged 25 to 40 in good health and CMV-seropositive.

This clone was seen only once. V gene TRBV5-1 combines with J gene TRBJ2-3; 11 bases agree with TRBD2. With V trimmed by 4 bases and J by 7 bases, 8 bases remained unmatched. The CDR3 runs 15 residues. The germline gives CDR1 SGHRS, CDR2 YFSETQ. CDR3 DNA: TGCGCCAGCAGCCTGAAAACTAGCGGGGGAAATACGCAGTATTTT. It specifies CASSLKTSGGNTQYF.

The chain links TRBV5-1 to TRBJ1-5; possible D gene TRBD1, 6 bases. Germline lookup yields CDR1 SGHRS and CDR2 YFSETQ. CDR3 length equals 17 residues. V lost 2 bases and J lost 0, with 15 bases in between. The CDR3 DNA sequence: TGCGCCAGCAGCTTTGGACCGACAGGCTCTAGCAATCAGCCCCAGCATTTT. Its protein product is CASSFGPTGSSNQPQHF.

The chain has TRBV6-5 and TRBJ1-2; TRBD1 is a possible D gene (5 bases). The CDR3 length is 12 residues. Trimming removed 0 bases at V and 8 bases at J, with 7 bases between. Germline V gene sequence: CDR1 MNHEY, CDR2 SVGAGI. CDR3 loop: CASSYSGAGYTF. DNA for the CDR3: TGTGCCAGCAGTTACTCTGGGGCCGGCTACACCTTC.

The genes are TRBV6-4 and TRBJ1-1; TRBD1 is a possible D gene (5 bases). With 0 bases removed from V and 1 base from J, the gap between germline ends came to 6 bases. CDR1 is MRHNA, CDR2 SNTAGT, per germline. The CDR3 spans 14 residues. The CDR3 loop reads CASSDSGGNTEAFF. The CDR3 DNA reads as TGTGCCAGCAGTGACTCGGGGGGGAACACTGAAGCTTTCTTT.

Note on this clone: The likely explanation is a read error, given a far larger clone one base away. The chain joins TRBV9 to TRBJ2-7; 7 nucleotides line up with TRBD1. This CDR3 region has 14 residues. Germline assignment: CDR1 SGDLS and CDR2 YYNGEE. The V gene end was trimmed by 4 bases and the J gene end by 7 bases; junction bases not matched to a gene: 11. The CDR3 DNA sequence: TGTGCCAGCAGCACAGAGGACAGGTACAATGAGCAGTACTTC. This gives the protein CASSTEDRYNEQYF.

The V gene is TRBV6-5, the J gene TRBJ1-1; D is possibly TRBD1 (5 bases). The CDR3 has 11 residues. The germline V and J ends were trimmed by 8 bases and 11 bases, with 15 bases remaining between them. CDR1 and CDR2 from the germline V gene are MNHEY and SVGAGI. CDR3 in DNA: TGTGCCAGCGGTTTAAGGGGTTGGGCTTTCTTT. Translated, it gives CASGLRGWAFF.

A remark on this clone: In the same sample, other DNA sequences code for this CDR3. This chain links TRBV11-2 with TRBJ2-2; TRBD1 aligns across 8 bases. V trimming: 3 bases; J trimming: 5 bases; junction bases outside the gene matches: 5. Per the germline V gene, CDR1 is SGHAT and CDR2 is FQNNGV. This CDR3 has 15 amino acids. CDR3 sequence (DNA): TGTGCCAGCAGCTTTAGGACAGGGAGGACCGGGGAGCTGTTTTTT. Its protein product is CASSFRTGRTGELFF.

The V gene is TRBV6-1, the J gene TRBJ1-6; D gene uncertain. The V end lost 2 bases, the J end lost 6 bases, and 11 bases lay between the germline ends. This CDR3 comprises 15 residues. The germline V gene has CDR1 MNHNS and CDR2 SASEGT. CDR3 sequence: CASSEKTGSNSPLHF. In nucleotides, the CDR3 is TGTGCCAGCAGTGAAAAGACGGGGTCTAATTCACCCCTCCACTTT.

CDR3 amino acids: CASSARQAAYGYTF. The CDR3 DNA reads TGTGCCAGCAGTGCTAGACAGGCCGCCTATGGCTACACCTTC. J is TRBJ1-2 and V is TRBV2, with a possible D match to TRBD1 (6 bases). The CDR3 totals 14 residues. CDR1 is SNHLY and CDR2 is FYNNEI in the germline V gene. The V gene lost 4 bases and the J gene lost 4 bases, with 13 bases spanning the gap.

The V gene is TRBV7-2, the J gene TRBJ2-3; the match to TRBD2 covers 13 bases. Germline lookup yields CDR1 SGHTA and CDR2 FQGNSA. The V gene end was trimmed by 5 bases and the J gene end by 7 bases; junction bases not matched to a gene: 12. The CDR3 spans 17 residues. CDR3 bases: TGTGCCAGCAGCCCTTATACTAGCGGGAGGGCCGCAAATACGCAGTATTTT. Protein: CASSPYTSGRAANTQYF.

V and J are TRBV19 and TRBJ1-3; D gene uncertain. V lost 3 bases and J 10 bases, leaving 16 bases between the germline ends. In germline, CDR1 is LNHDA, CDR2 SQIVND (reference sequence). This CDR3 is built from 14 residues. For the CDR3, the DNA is TGTGCCAGTAGTATTATTCAGTCCCAAAAGACCATATATTTT. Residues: CASSIIQSQKTIYF.

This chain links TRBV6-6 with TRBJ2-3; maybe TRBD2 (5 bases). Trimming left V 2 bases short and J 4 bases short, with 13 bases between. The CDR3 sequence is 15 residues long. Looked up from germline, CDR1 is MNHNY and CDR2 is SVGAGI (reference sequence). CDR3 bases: TGTGCCAGCAGTTACGAGGGCCCGGAACCAGATACGCAGTATTTT. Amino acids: CASSYEGPEPDTQYF.

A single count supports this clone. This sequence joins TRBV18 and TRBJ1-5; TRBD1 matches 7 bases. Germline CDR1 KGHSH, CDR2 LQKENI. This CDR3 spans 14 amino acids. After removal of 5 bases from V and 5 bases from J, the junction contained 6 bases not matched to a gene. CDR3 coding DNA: TGTGCCAGCTCATCGGACAGGTTCTATCAGCCCCAGCATTTT. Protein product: CASSSDRFYQPQHF.

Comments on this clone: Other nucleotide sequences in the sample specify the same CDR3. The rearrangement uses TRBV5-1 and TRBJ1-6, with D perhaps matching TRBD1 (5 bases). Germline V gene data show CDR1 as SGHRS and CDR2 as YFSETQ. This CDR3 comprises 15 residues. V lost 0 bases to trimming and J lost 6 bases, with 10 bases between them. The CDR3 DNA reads TGCGCCAGCAGCTTGGGACCTAGGGGTAATTCACCCCTCCACTTT. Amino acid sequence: CASSLGPRGNSPLHF.